Reported below is one T cell receptor (beta chain). This clone's antigen is unknown. No much larger clone is present one base from it, and per-base qualities are unavailable. TCRbeta CDR3 regions were amplified from genomic DNA using the immunoSEQ Assay, a bias-controlled multiplex PCR. Regarding the original processing steps: Within the assay, amplification of reference gene primers was used to estimate how many nucleated cells each sample contained. To quantify the absolute abundance of each unique TCRbeta CDR3 rearrangement, sequence reads were collapsed and filtered. For each sample, productive Simpson clonality was calculated by taking the square root of Simpson's diversity index across productive rearrangements. In its TCRdb copy, this immuneACCESS table keeps in-frame sequences only and misses some clones. Where compared with another copy, unresolved V genes explain less than half of these, and the others have no known cause. That table gives V, J and clone size, and the DNA gave D and trimming. Recorded for this sample are 500,000 or so clones; 87% of them occurred a single time. The ten largest clones take up roughly 0.7% of the sample.

The sample is drawn from a study of blood T cell repertoires in COVID-19 (dated by TCRdb to 2020 to 2022). Study-level background: Collaborator samples came from the United States, Italy and Spain and covered acute and convalescent phases of COVID-19. The material from the prospective study consisted of cDNA or gDNA derived from T cells, B-cell-depleted T cells, or PBMCs. The dataset comprised deeply sampled blood TCRbeta repertoires from subjects exposed to, actively infected with, or recovered from COVID-19. A freely available public database, intended as a resource for researchers studying the immune response to SARS-CoV-2, is where the repertoires were released. The samples were drawn from two sources: the first 160 participants of the ongoing ImmuneRACE study, and 950 to 1,500 subjects contributed by 6 global collaborators. Nearly every sample came with metadata listing a de-identified subject ID, COVID-19 status, age in years and sex. Where HLA class I and class II types were available, the types were taken from metadata supplied by the sample provider, not from assay-based typing. Results the study describes overall, beyond this receptor: The amount of clinical and demographic metadata varied by source and participant and was provided uncurated.

Participants in the prospective study were enrolled through a virtual design, were aged about 18 to 100 years, and lived in 24 United States geographic areas. In the prospective study, participants were assigned to cohorts based on the clinical history participants reported in a screening survey and a study questionnaire. Recovered participants in ImmuneRACE Cohort 3 were defined by two consecutive negative NP/OP PCR tests, clearance by a healthcare professional, or resolution of symptoms. Mobile phlebotomists in the prospective study collected whole blood, serum and a nasopharyngeal or oropharyngeal swab from every participant. Additional blood draws and questionnaires over an approximately two-month period could optionally be provided by prospective study participants. Before DNA extraction, prospective study blood samples were shipped either frozen or at room temperature. The germline ends are 17 bases apart after V is trimmed by 0 bases and J by 6 bases. The CDR3 runs 15 residues from the cysteine to the phenylalanine. The entry retains the CDR3 DNA only, 45 bases that are in frame from base 1. CDR1 and CDR2 (GTSNPN, SVGIG) derive from the germline V gene (reference sequence).

The TCR sequence derives from a woman between 18 and 30 years old who had recovered from COVID-19. The chain is made from TRBV30 and TRBJ1-2; the D gene identity is not certain. Sequences were obtained from PBMCs or T cells enriched from blood (not recorded which). The DNA reads TGTGCCTGGAGTGTACAAGGCGGGATCTTGGATGGCTACACCTTC. Its protein reads: CAWSVQGGILDGYTF.